This is a list of T cell receptor beta chains from one sample in a study of T cell responses to AZD1222 COVID-19 vaccine. Repertoires were generated with immunoSEQ multiplex PCR, while TCRdb's copy carries only in-frame clones and drops some. Here the sample spans about 150,000 clones, 88% being singletons. The sequences come from peripheral blood, collected on day 0 of AZD1222 vaccination. These receptor sequences come from an adult in good health. Both conserved end residues are part of each CDR3. The D gene is left open where the match is weak. Size is stated for part of the rows, as once, few or many counts, or as a class when the clone is expanded.

j_gene	abundance	v_gene	d_gene	CDR3aa	CDR3nt
TRBJ2-1	-	TRBV6-2/TRBV6-3	TRBD2	CASSKEASGNNEQFF	TGTGCCAGCAGTAAAGAGGCTAGCGGTAACAATGAGCAGTTCTTC
TRBJ1-2	-	TRBV7-2	-	CASSFPGFGGYTF	TGTGCCAGCAGCTTCCCGGGCTTTGGTGGCTACACCTTC
TRBJ2-5	once	TRBV18	TRBD2	CASSPNGAGGEETQYF	TGTGCCAGCTCTCCTAACGGCGCGGGGGGAGAAGAGACCCAGTACTTC
TRBJ2-4	-	TRBV25-1	-	CASSESPGNIQYF	TGTGCCAGCAGTGAATCCCCCGGGAACATTCAGTACTTC
TRBJ1-2	-	TRBV7-2	-	CASSLLPNYGYTF	TGTGCCAGCAGCTTACTACCTAACTATGGCTACACCTTC
TRBJ2-7	-	TRBV29-1	-	CSVEGVQGAAYEQYF	TGCAGCGTTGAAGGTGTTCAGGGCGCCGCCTACGAGCAGTACTTC
TRBJ2-1	-	TRBV6-5	-	CASRPGSYNEQFF	TGTGCCAGCAGGCCGGGCTCCTACAATGAGCAGTTCTTC
TRBJ2-1	-	TRBV5-1	-	CASSQDVYNEQFF	TGCGCCAGCAGCCAGGACGTCTACAATGAGCAGTTCTTC
TRBJ2-3	-	TRBV30	-	CAWSSGQEVTDTQYF	TGTGCCTGGAGTTCGGGGCAGGAAGTAACAGATACGCAGTATTTT
TRBJ2-7	-	TRBV28	-	CASSLSGNEQYF	TGTGCCAGCAGTTTAAGTGGAAACGAGCAGTACTTC
TRBJ1-4	-	TRBV2	-	CASSEQAGEKLFF	TGTGCCAGCAGTGAACAGGCTGGTGAAAAACTGTTTTTT
TRBJ1-1	-	TRBV7-2	-	CASSLEIPIEAFF	TGTGCCAGCAGCTTAGAGATTCCGATTGAAGCTTTCTTT
TRBJ2-5	-	TRBV10-3	-	CAISDSKPSGGETQYF	TGTGCCATCAGTGACAGTAAACCCTCCGGCGGGGAGACCCAGTACTTC
TRBJ1-2	-	TRBV6-5	TRBD1	CASSSGTGFWSF	TGTGCCAGCAGTTCCGGGACAGGGTTTTGGTCCTTC
TRBJ1-2	-	TRBV7-2	-	CASSFDPDYVYGYTF	TGTGCCAGCAGCTTCGACCCGGACTACGTCTATGGCTACACCTTC
TRBJ2-1	-	TRBV7-8	-	CASSPFFAVSSSYNEQFF	TGTGCCAGCAGCCCCTTCTTCGCGGTCTCCAGCTCCTACAATGAGCAGTTCTTC
TRBJ2-1	once	TRBV24-1	TRBD2	CATSDPTSGGPDEQFF	TGTGCCACCAGTGATCCGACTAGCGGGGGGCCCGATGAGCAGTTCTTC
TRBJ2-2	-	TRBV11-2	-	CASSPRGGGRGTGELFF	TGTGCCAGCAGCCCCCGGGGTGGGGGGAGAGGCACCGGGGAGCTGTTTTTT